Shown below are 2 T cell receptor beta chains from a single sample sequenced in a study of Ad26.COV2.S vaccination and SARS-CoV-2 variants. The treatment: about 20 received Ad26.COV2.S at low or high dose, single or two shots; roughly five received placebo; per-sample allocation not given. Specimen acquisition occurred on day 63 following the initial vaccine or placebo injection. The table came from immunoSEQ multiplex PCR; TCRdb's copy has only in-frame clones and leaves some out. The data hold hundreds of thousands of clones, with roughly nine tenths observed a single time. Sequences were derived from peripheral blood, sampled in a trial of Ad26.COV2.S vaccine versus placebo. Receptors originate from a person aged 18-65 years who received the Ad26.COV2.S COVID-19 vaccine or a placebo.

The CDR3 reads CASSPVTGGLYEQYF. The CDR3 coding sequence is TGTGCCAGCAGCCCCGTGACAGGGGGACTATACGAGCAGTACTTC. The chain recombines TRBV7-2 with TRBJ2-7; 9 bases are shared with TRBD1. Looked up from germline, CDR1 is SGHTA and CDR2 is FQGNSA. The trim removed 5 bases at V and 4 bases at J, leaving 9 bases unmatched. The CDR3 spans 15 residues.

The chain carries TRBV21-1 and TRBJ2-1; the tabulated D call, TRBD2, remains unverified against the DNA. TRBV21-1 has pseudogene status. This CDR3 is 19 amino acids long. The CDR3 reads CVSSRGWVPGGSSYNEQFF. The CDR3 DNA sequence: TGTGTCAGCAGCAGGGGTTGGGTCCCTGGCGGGAGCTCCTACAATGAGCAGTTCTTC.